This TCR beta chain stems from a study of cytomegalovirus exposure and HLA in healthy donors. Across the whole study: Caucasian-associated ancestry cluster membership applied to about 77% of a few hundred genotyped donors. Points from the study as a whole: Sequencing likely caused a cluster of highly shared sequence variants. A few CMV-associated chains proved CMV antigen-specific in vitro.

In the PCR, 60 Vbeta and 13 Jbeta primers were used. Sequencing was performed with immunoSEQ multiplex PCR; in TCRdb, only in-frame clones are kept and a portion is missing. The listing records 91,000 or so clones. Comments on this clone: As yet, its antigen is unknown.

What was sequenced was PBMCs. The TCR originated in a woman aged 25 to 39 in good health and CMV-seronegative.

This CDR3 reads CASSENAGAGDTQYF. DNA of the CDR3: TGTGCCAGCAGTGAAAACGCGGGGGCAGGCGATACGCAGTATTTT. The chain links TRBV6-1 to TRBJ2-3; D is possibly TRBD2 (7 bases). Trimming left V 2 bases short and J 6 bases short, with 15 bases between. Looked up from germline, CDR1 is MNHNS and CDR2 is SASEGT. The CDR3 covers 15 residues.